This T cell receptor (beta chain) was sequenced during a study of cytotoxic CD8 clonotypes in ibrutinib-treated CLL. Overall study context: By median around 66 months, roughly twelve had progressed and 14 stayed remitted; responses had been 2 complete and approximately 24 partial. General study findings and limits: The clonality rise at ibrutinib response reflected private clonotype expansion. Circulating CD8+ T-cell counts were tracked by baseline clonality, which exceeded that of age-matched healthy donors. Before falling back toward baseline at progression, clonality had risen at the time of ibrutinib response.

The CDR3 is 13 residues long. Germline V gene data show CDR1 as SQVTM and CDR2 as ANQGSEA. The V end was cut by 2 bases, the J end by 1 base, with 8 bases between. A note on this clone: Its antigen is undetermined.

This table comes from immunoSEQ multiplex PCR, and its TCRdb copy is limited to in-frame clones, with some not included. This sample has fewer than 400,000 clones, with under 70% found just once. The sequence was collected from a human donor with chronic lymphocytic leukemia. The gene calls are TRBV29-1 and TRBJ1-1; D gene ambiguous. The specimen was PBMCs, collected after 36 months of ibrutinib treatment. The CDR3 region has the DNA TGCAGCGTTGAACCAAGACCGAACACTGAAGCTTTCTTT. Its protein product is CSVEPRPNTEAFF.